This TCR beta chain was captured in a study of CD8+ T cells in alopecia areata. Study background: Oral tofacitinib, 5 to 10 mg twice daily, was given in an open-label trial. Notes on the study in general: Persistence in scalp and blood during tofacitinib was observed for many expanded lesional clones.

The CDR3 is 15 residues long. CDR1 is MNHNY, CDR2 SVGAGI, per germline (reference sequence). Trimming removed 6 bases from V and 1 base from J, with 16 bases in between. Of note for this clone: Its target is not known.

The treatment was: oral pan-JAK inhibitor, 5-10 mg twice daily. Sorting of PBMCs yielded the CD4+ and CD8+ T cells. Following extraction, RNA underwent reverse transcription to cDNA, which served as the sequencing template. TCRdb keeps only in-frame clones here, not all; method: immunoSEQ multiplex PCR. The data contain over 150,000 clones, 53% of them singletons. This clonotype originated in a human donor with alopecia areata. The sample in question was CD8+ T cells sorted from blood, obtained at week 24, from a patient treated with tofacitinib. This chain uses TRBV6-6 with TRBJ2-7; unclear D gene. CDR3 DNA: TGTGCCAGCAGACGCGAGGTTGACACATCCTACGAGCAGTACTTC. Translating it yields CASRREVDTSYEQYF.